This is a list of T cell receptor beta chains from one sample in a study of identifying expanded T cells in peripheral blood. Produced via immunoSEQ multiplex PCR; TCRdb's table is partial and in-frame only. The profile shows over 85,000 clones, approximately 88% of them singletons. Sequencing was done on a sample of blood. All receptors derive from a person between 18 and 75 years old in good health. Both conserved end residues are part of each CDR3. A D gene is named only where the DNA matches it firmly. Clone size is stated in some rows and not others, as once, few, many or a class when expanded.

D gene	V gene	clone size	J gene	CDR3 protein	CDR3 DNA
NA	TRBV5-6	NA	TRBJ1-3	CASSDRRLATSGNTIYF	TGTGCCAGCAGCGATAGAAGACTTGCAACCTCTGGAAACACCATATATTTT
TRBD1	TRBV7-2	once	TRBJ1-4	CASSFSGQGPEKLFF	TGTGCCAGCAGCTTTTCGGGACAGGGACCCGAAAAACTGTTTTTT
NA	TRBV7-8	NA	TRBJ2-1	CASSLDRLAEQFF	TGTGCCAGCAGCTTAGATCGCCTAGCAGAGCAGTTCTTC
TRBD1	TRBV13	NA	TRBJ1-1	CASSVIQGKTFF	TGTGCCAGCAGCGTGATACAGGGGAAGACTTTCTTT
NA	TRBV27	NA	TRBJ2-3	CASSSWTDTQYF	TGTGCCAGCAGTTCGTGGACAGATACGCAGTATTTT
NA	TRBV7-9	NA	TRBJ1-6	CASSLGRGSPLHF	TGTGCCAGCAGCTTAGGGCGGGGTTCACCCCTCCACTTT
NA	TRBV9	NA	TRBJ2-5	CASSVGVGQETQYF	TGTGCCAGCAGCGTAGGGGTGGGCCAAGAGACCCAGTACTTC
NA	TRBV10-3	NA	TRBJ2-7	CAISDTTPEQYF	TGTGCCATCAGCGATACTACTCCCGAGCAGTACTTC
TRBD2	TRBV7-3	NA	TRBJ2-1	CASSRGSSGSFNEQFF	TGTGCCAGCAGCCGAGGGTCTAGCGGGAGTTTTAATGAGCAGTTCTTC
NA	TRBV20-1	NA	TRBJ1-5	CSAGHMEPQHF	TGCAGTGCTGGCCACATGGAGCCCCAGCATTTT
NA	TRBV25-1	NA	TRBJ2-7	CASSSFAGASYEQYF	TGTGCCAGCAGTTCCTTCGCGGGGGCCTCCTACGAGCAGTACTTC
NA	TRBV19	NA	TRBJ1-5	CASSVLGANQPQHF	TGTGCCAGTAGTGTTCTGGGGGCTAATCAGCCCCAGCATTTT
TRBD1	TRBV14	NA	TRBJ1-2	CASSHQGQGYGYTF	TGTGCCAGCAGCCACCAAGGACAGGGGTATGGCTACACCTTC
TRBD1	TRBV5-1	NA	TRBJ2-5	CASSHPNTGVGETQYF	TGCGCCAGCAGCCACCCCAACACAGGGGTGGGGGAGACCCAGTACTTC
NA	TRBV7-3	NA	TRBJ1-1	CASSLSHSNTEAFF	TGTGCCAGCAGCTTGTCGCACTCGAACACTGAAGCTTTCTTT
NA	TRBV9	NA	TRBJ2-3	CASSVVGDTQYF	TGTGCCAGCAGCGTAGTGGGAGATACGCAGTATTTT